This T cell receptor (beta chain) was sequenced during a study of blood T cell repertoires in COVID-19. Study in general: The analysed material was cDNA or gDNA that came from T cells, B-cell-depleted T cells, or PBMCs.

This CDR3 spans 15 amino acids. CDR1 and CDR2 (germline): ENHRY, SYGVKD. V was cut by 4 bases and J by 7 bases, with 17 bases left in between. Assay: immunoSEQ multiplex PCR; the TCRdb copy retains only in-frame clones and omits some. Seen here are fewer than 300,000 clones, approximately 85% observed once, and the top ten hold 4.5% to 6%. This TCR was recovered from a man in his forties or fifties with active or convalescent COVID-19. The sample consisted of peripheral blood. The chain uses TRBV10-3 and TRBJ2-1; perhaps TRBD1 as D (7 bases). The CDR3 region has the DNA TGTGCCATCAGTGGGTGGCAGGGGGGACGGAATGAGCAGTTCTTC. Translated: CAISGWQGGRNEQFF.